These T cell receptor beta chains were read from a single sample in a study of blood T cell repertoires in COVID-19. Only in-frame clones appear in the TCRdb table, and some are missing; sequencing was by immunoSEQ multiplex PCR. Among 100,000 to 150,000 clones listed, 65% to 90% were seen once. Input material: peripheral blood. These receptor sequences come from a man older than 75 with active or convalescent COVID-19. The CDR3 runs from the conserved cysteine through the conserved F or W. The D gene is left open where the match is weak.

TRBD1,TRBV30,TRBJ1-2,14,CAWTLTGGTYGYTF
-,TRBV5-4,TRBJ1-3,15,CASSLAGHRGNTIYF
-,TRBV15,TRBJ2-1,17,CATSRGWGPSSYNEQFF
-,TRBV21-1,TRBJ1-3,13,CASTKRSGNTIYF
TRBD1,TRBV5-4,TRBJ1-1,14,CASSSWTGGTEAFF
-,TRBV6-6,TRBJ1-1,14,CASSTGWVNTEAFF
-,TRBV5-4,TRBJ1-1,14,CASSLAGANLEAFF
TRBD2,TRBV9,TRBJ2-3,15,CASSVAGGQSDTQYF
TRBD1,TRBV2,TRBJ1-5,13,CASSGQGPRPQHF
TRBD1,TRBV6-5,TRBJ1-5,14,CASSQQGQGQPQHF
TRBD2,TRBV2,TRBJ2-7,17,CASSDNRLAGVSYEQYF
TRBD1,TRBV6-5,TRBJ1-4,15,CASSNRGLANEKLFF